Below, one TCR beta chain is given with its context. Its antigen specificity is not known. No per-base quality is available; no much larger clone lies one base away. The sample belongs to a study of blood T cell repertoires in COVID-19 (dated by TCRdb to about 2020). Regarding the complete study: Samples from collaborators originated in the United States, Italy and Spain and spanned both the acute and convalescent phases of COVID-19. The material from the prospective study consisted of cDNA or gDNA derived from T cells, B-cell-depleted T cells, or PBMCs. The dataset comprised deeply sampled blood TCRbeta repertoires from subjects exposed to, actively infected with, or recovered from COVID-19. A freely available public database, intended as a resource for researchers studying the immune response to SARS-CoV-2, is where the repertoires were released. The samples were drawn from two sources: the first 160 participants of the ongoing ImmuneRACE study, and 1,200 or so subjects contributed by 6 global collaborators. Nearly every sample came with metadata listing a de-identified subject ID, COVID-19 status, age in years and sex. Where available, HLA class I and class II types were obtained from metadata supplied by the sample provider rather than from assay-based typing.

TCRbeta CDR3 regions were amplified from genomic DNA by means of the immunoSEQ Assay, a bias-controlled multiplex PCR. In the authors' own workflow: The number of nucleated cells in each sample was estimated from the amplification of reference gene primers within the assay. To quantify the absolute abundance of each unique TCRbeta CDR3 rearrangement, sequence reads were collapsed and filtered. For each sample, productive Simpson clonality was calculated by taking the square root of Simpson's diversity index across productive rearrangements. TCRdb took this table from immuneACCESS and kept in-frame rearrangements with V and J called. Such tables lack part of the clones; where checked against another copy, unresolved V genes explain under half of the gap, and the rest is unexplained. V and J calls and clone size are as listed in that table; D and trimming were resolved from the DNA. This sample lists 400,000 to 500,000 clones; roughly 90% were detected once. 1.8% of the sample is taken by the ten largest.

The trim is 4 bases for V and 5 bases for J, with a gap of 13 bases between the germline ends. CDR1 and CDR2 are read off the germline V gene as SGHTS and YDEGEE. From cysteine to phenylalanine, the CDR3 is 14 amino acids long. Kept here is only the CDR3 DNA, which spans 42 bases and is read in frame from base 1. Participants in the prospective study were enrolled through a virtual design, were aged roughly 18 to 90 years, and lived in 20 to 30 United States geographic areas. To assign participants to cohorts, the prospective study relied on clinical history that participants themselves reported in a screening survey and a study questionnaire. ImmuneRACE Cohort 3 recovered participants were defined by two consecutive negative NP/OP PCR tests, healthcare professional clearance, or symptom resolution. In the prospective study, mobile phlebotomists collected whole blood, serum and a nasopharyngeal or oropharyngeal swab from each participant. Additional blood draws and questionnaires over an approximately two-month period could optionally be provided by prospective study participants. Prospective study blood samples were shipped either frozen or at room temperature before DNA extraction.

Broader findings and caveats from the paper: How much clinical and demographic metadata was included differed by source and by participant, and the metadata was provided uncurated.

The receptor chain draws on TRBV5-8 and TRBJ1-5; there is no confident call for the D gene. Sample: PBMCs or T cells enriched from blood (not recorded which). The clonotype originates from a woman in her 40s who had recovered from COVID-19. The CDR3 reads CASSASSLDQPQHF. The DNA is TGTGCCAGCAGCGCCTCGTCTTTAGATCAGCCCCAGCATTTT. The full variable domain, with segments outside the CDR3 supplied by the reference TRBV5-8 and TRBJ1-5 proteins, appears as EAGVTQSPTHLIKTRGQQATLRCSPISGHTSVYWYQQALGLGLQFLLWYDEGEERNRGNFPPRFSGRQFPNYSSELNVNALELEDSALYLCASSASSLDQPQHFGDGTRLSIL.